This T cell receptor (beta chain) was captured by sequencing in a study of regulatory T cells in long-lasting Graves disease. As to time point: newly diagnosed GD, antithyroid drugs for less than 3 months. The TCR library used RNA extracted from PBMCs. General study results and limits: Accuracy could have been hurt by small sample size.

This clonotype was recorded many times. Its antigen remains unidentified. Arm-PCR of CDR3 regions and iRepertoire HTBI primers were used to build TCR beta libraries. In TCRdb, the multiplex PCR reads were re-called with MiXCR into one record per CDR3 protein. The table shows about 450,000 distinct CDR3 sequences, with roughly 15% occurring only once. After removal of 3 bases from V and 4 bases from J, the junction contained 4 bases not matched to a gene. Germline CDR1 is LGHDT and CDR2 is YNNKEL (reference sequence). The CDR3 is 16 residues long. The same data also contributed to another study, on T cells in Graves' hyperthyroidism and ophthalmopathy. That paper adds: Patients counted as stable if ophthalmopathy did not develop within 18 months. Each diagnosis was grounded in clinical symptoms, serum thyroxine and TRAb, thyroid ultrasound, and orbital computed tomography. HTBI primers were employed in a first-round RT-PCR of the TCR CDR3.

This chain uses TRBV3-1 with TRBJ2-1, with TRBD2 identical over 12 bases. This TCR derives from a woman in her forties or fifties with Graves disease. The input for sequencing was peripheral blood mononuclear cells (PBMCs), taken at new diagnosis, from a patient treated with antithyroid drugs. CDR3 residues: CASSHSSGRVYNEQFF. CDR3 sequence (DNA): TGTGCCAGCAGCCATTCTAGCGGGAGGGTTTACAATGAGCAGTTCTTC.